A single sample gave rise to the 9 T cell receptor beta chains below, sequenced in a study of graft-versus-host responses after intestinal transplantation. Clones were sequenced by immunoSEQ multiplex PCR, and TCRdb holds only the in-frame ones, with some missing. The table has 100,000 or so clones, around 91% seen once. Antigens for these TCRs are unknown. This specimen was unstimulated CD4+ T cells sorted from spleen or lymph node cells, taken before transplant. The receptors come from a human donor who was the organ donor for an intestinal transplant.

The rearrangement uses TRBV27 and TRBJ1-2; D not certain. Germline loops: CDR1 MNHEY, CDR2 SMNVEV (reference sequence). The V gene lost 7 bases and the J gene lost 3 bases, with 12 bases spanning the gap. The CDR3 loop spans 13 amino acids. The CDR3 loop reads CASTPREDYGYTF. The CDR3 nucleotides read TGTGCCAGCACCCCCCGGGAGGACTATGGCTACACCTTC.

This chain connects TRBV15 to TRBJ1-4; 11 bases are a match to TRBD1. V lost 5 bases to trimming and J lost 7 bases; unmatched junction nucleotides: 12. The CDR3 extends over 17 amino acids. Looked up from germline, CDR1 is LNHNV and CDR2 is YYDKDF (reference sequence). CDR3 sequence reads: CATSVLEDRGRGEKLFF. DNA for the CDR3: TGTGCCACCAGCGTACTTGAGGACAGGGGGCGAGGTGAAAAACTGTTTTTT.

This clone was recorded once. The chain carries TRBV7-2 and TRBJ1-6, with 8 nucleotides matching TRBD1. The CDR3 consists of 17 residues. The V gene's germline CDR1 is SGHTA and CDR2 FQGNSA. V was clipped by 2 bases and J by 6 bases; unmatched bases: 9. CDR3 DNA sequence: TGTGCCAGCAGCTTACGAGACAGGGGACTCCTTAATTCACCCCTCCACTTT. Translation gives CASSLRDRGLLNSPLHF.

The chain recombines TRBV5-4 with TRBJ2-3; D is uncertain. From germline, CDR1 is SGHNT and CDR2 YYREEE (reference sequence). The V end was cut by 0 bases, the J end by 0 bases, with 8 bases between. This CDR3 has 15 residues. The CDR3, as DNA: TGTGCCAGCAGCTTGGATAGATCTAGCACAGATACGCAGTATTTT. Protein product: CASSLDRSSTDTQYF.

The chain employs TRBV6-5 and TRBJ2-5, with a tentative D call TRBD1 (5 bases). V shed 8 bases and J shed 2 bases, with 6 bases lying between them. Germline V lookup: CDR1 MNHEY, CDR2 SVGAGI. The CDR3 consists of 11 residues. This CDR3 reads CASGAQETQYF. The CDR3, as DNA: TGTGCCAGCGGGGCACAAGAGACCCAGTACTTC.

The rearrangement uses TRBV18 and TRBJ2-5, with D possibly matching TRBD1 (5 bases). Germline V gene lookup returns CDR1 KGHSH and CDR2 LQKENI. This CDR3 has 15 residues. Trimming took 3 bases from V and 0 from J, leaving 11 bases between them. CDR3 region: CASSPWAGYQETQYF. CDR3 DNA: TGTGCCAGCTCACCCTGGGCAGGGTACCAAGAGACCCAGTACTTC.

The chain has TRBV4-1 and TRBJ2-2, with D possibly being TRBD2 (6 bases). This CDR3 region has 16 residues. CDR1 and CDR2 (germline): MGHRA, YSYEKL. The V and J ends lost 1 base and 5 bases respectively, with 14 bases between them. The CDR3 region is CASSQVKTAGTGELFF. The CDR3 DNA follows: TGCGCCAGCAGCCAAGTAAAGACCGCGGGGACCGGGGAGCTGTTTTTT.

V gene TRBV5-1 combines with J gene TRBJ2-7, with a tentative D call TRBD2 (7 bases). Deletions cut 4 bases from V and 5 bases from J, with 10 bases between. CDR3 size: 12 residues. Germline V gene data show CDR1 as SGHRS and CDR2 as YFSETQ. CDR3 sequence (DNA): TGCGCCAGCAGCGGGGGGGCCAACGAGCAGTACTTC. It encodes CASSGGANEQYF. The whole variable domain, filled in from reference TRBV5-1 and TRBJ2-7, reads KAGVTQTPRYLIKTRGQQVTLSCSPISGHRSVSWYQQTPGQGLQFLFEYFSETQRNKGNFPGRFSGRQFSNSRSEMNVSTLELGDSALYLCASSGGANEQYFGPGTRLTVT.

V is TRBV4-3 and J is TRBJ1-6; D is ambiguous. Germline loops: CDR1 LGHNA, CDR2 YSLEER. Trimming took off 2 bases at V and 10 bases at J, with 9 bases between the two ends. The CDR3 runs 13 residues. This chain's CDR3 is CASSQLEGSPLHF. For the CDR3, the DNA is TGCGCCAGCAGCCAACTTGAGGGCTCACCCCTCCACTTT.